This T cell receptor (beta chain) was recovered during a study of blood T cell repertoires in COVID-19. Overall study context: Researchers got acute and convalescent COVID-19 samples from the United States, Italy and Spain. PBMCs, B-cell-depleted T cells, or T cells were the source of the cDNA or gDNA that made up the material.

Trimming pared 4 bases from V and 3 bases from J, leaving 16 bases between. CDR1 and CDR2 (germline): SGDLS, YYNGEE. The CDR3 covers 15 residues. Per the authors' pipeline: Nucleated cell counts were estimated from reference gene primer amplification. Sequencing used immunoSEQ multiplex PCR; TCRdb keeps in-frame clones, though not all of them. The V and J calls and clone size are taken from that table; D and trimming were inferred from the DNA. The sample yields under 150,000 clones, about 85% seen once. Sequencing was performed on peripheral blood. The clonotype originates from a human donor in a cohort sampled during active COVID-19. The rearrangement joins TRBV9 to TRBJ1-1; possibly TRBD1 for D (5 bases). The CDR3 protein is CASSHRDGADTEAFF. The CDR3 DNA is TGTGCCAGCAGCCACAGAGATGGGGCGGACACTGAAGCTTTCTTT.